The 5 T cell receptor beta chains listed next were all sequenced from one sample in a study of identical twins (dated by TCRdb to about 2016). To prepare the library, 5' RACE was applied. The instrument given in TCRdb is Illumina HiSeq 2000. TCRdb cleaned the public reads at Q25 with fastp, built clones with MiXCR and kept in-frame beta chains. Each CDR3 protein appears once, grouped with its most common genes and DNA. For this sample there are approximately 1.8 million distinct CDR3 sequences; around 29% appear just once. Over 0.25% of the sample is taken by the ten largest. Specimen: cord blood. These receptors were collected from a newborn girl in good health.

V is TRBV6-6 and J is TRBJ1-2; unclear D gene. The CDR3 spans 14 residues. Deletions cut 3 bases from V and 3 bases from J, with 11 bases between. Germline lookup yields CDR1 MNHNY and CDR2 SVGAGI (reference sequence). The CDR3 region has the DNA TGTGCCAGCAGTTATGGCTCGATGTACTATGGCTACACCTTC. This encodes CASSYGSMYYGYTF.

This chain joins TRBV19 and TRBJ2-7; 8 bases agree with TRBD1. Germline CDR1 reads LNHDA; CDR2 reads SQIVND (reference sequence). The V segment lost 3 bases and the J segment 6 bases; nucleotides outside the gene matches: 4. The length of the CDR3 is 13 residues. This chain's CDR3 is CASSIVTGAEQYF. The CDR3 DNA sequence: TGTGCCAGTAGTATCGTGACAGGGGCCGAGCAGTACTTC.

V and J are TRBV5-1 and TRBJ2-1; no definite D call. The V and J ends lost 0 bases and 7 bases respectively, with 14 bases between them. Germline values: CDR1 SGHRS, CDR2 YFSETQ. The CDR3 totals 15 residues. CDR3 nucleotide sequence: TGCGCCAGCAGCTTGGTCCGGGTAGCTCGGAATGAGCAGTTCTTC. Amino acid sequence: CASSLVRVARNEQFF.

The rearrangement uses TRBV5-1 and TRBJ2-1, with D unresolved. Germline V CDR1 and CDR2: SGHRS, YFSETQ. V was pared by 0 bases and J by 6 bases, with 10 bases between. The length of the CDR3 is 14 residues. The CDR3 DNA reads as TGCGCCAGCAGCTTGGGGTTTAGGAGCAATGAGCAGTTCTTC. Residues: CASSLGFRSNEQFF.

This clonotype was seen a few times. CDR3 in DNA: TGCGCCAGCAGCTTGAGGGGGACAGGCTATACGGCTTTCTTT. Translation gives CASSLRGTGYTAFF. The genes are TRBV5-1 and TRBJ1-1; 8 bases are a match to TRBD1. The CDR3 runs 14 residues. Germline loops: CDR1 SGHRS, CDR2 YFSETQ. J lost 11 bases, V lost 1 base, and 10 bases had no gene match.